This T cell receptor beta chain was captured in a study of T-cell memory formation after mild COVID-19 (dated by TCRdb to the early 2020s). Looking at the study overall: TCR sequence clusters from the two donors were found to be largely donor specific. In a couple of donors, T-cell clones that expanded and contracted after mild COVID-19 were followed by sequencing TCRalpha and TCRbeta repertoires longitudinally. Two young, previously healthy adult volunteers, one female and one male, were included in the cohort.

Sequences SGHNT (CDR1) and YENEEA (CDR2) are obtained from the germline V gene. Trimming accounts for 1 base at V and 8 bases at J, while the number of junction bases matched to no gene is 3. Taken from cysteine to phenylalanine, the CDR3 has 14 residues. Just CDR3 DNA is preserved here, 42 bases in frame from base 1. This clonotype has just a few counts. The clone's antigen remains unknown. Qualities for individual bases were not recorded, and no much larger clone is one base off. Sequenced using an Illumina NovaSeq 6000. Using 5'RACE with constant-segment primers, TCRalpha and TCRbeta cDNA libraries were constructed, with sample barcodes and unique molecular identifiers added in the process. Trizol reagent was used to extract RNA from every sample. Library amplification was performed in two PCR steps, and a second sample barcode and Illumina TruSeq adapters were introduced in the second step. Sequencing of the libraries was done on an Illumina NovaSeq, producing 2 x 150 bp paired-end reads. Processing in the source paper ran as follows. With migec v1.2.7, reads were demultiplexed and then collapsed into UMI-guided consensus sequences. Using mixcr v2.1.11, UMI consensuses were aligned to TRA and TRB V and J templates and then assembled into clonotypes. Expanded or contracted clonotypes were those called significant by both edgeR and NoisET, with noise models trained on biological replicates. For edgeR calls, the cutoffs were a false discovery rate-adjusted p below 0.01 and a log2 fold-change threshold of 1. As an exploratory analysis of dynamics, PCA with hierarchical clustering was applied to max-normalized trajectories of the 1000 most abundant clonotypes. Separately sequenced CD4+ and CD8+ repertoires were used to assign the CD4 or CD8 phenotype of responding clones. TCRdb reprocessed the public reads (quality trimming at Q25 with fastp, clone calling with MiXCR) and kept in-frame beta chains. Entries that share a CDR3 protein sequence are merged under the most common genes and DNA. The V and J calls follow TCRdb's processing rather than the paper's. Counted in this sample were 250,000 to 350,000 distinct CDR3 sequences; 15% to 20% of them appeared once. The top ten hold 20% to 25% of the sample.

PBMCs were isolated by Ficoll-Paque density gradient centrifugation. The paper's findings and limits, for the study overall: Some responding clones were detected in pre-infection memory, which suggested that pre-existing cross-reactive memory T cells had joined the SARS-CoV-2 response. Contracting CD4+ clones were found mainly in CM and EM memory subsets, while CD8+ clones were enriched in EMRA. The second-wave clones that peaked on day 37 were not confirmed to be SARS-CoV-2 specific. Only two mild cases were covered in the study, and larger cohorts including severe cases with pre-infection samples were considered necessary. Clones contracting from day 15 to 85 had balanced CD4/CD8 phenotypes, while a second wave expanding from day 15 to 37 was biased towards CD4+.

The TCR comes from a man younger than 35 who had mild COVID-19 (a few samples of this study predate the infection). The sample titles of this study are shuffled in the database, so cell type and time point are left out; the donor was told from shared clones. The specimen sequenced was PBMCs or a T cell subset sorted from them (not recorded which). In this chain, TRBV11-3 is recombined with TRBJ2-1; 9 central nucleotides agree with TRBD2. The CDR3: CASSLGSSGDEQFF. The DNA is TGTGCCAGCAGCTTAGGCTCTAGCGGGGATGAGCAGTTCTTC.